A single sample is the source of the 19 T cell receptor beta chains below, sequenced in a study of T cell changes during pregnancy in multiple sclerosis. The method was immunoSEQ multiplex PCR; TCRdb's version includes in-frame clones alone and lacks a portion of them. This repertoire shows some 80,000 clones, roughly 90% found once; its top ten account for more than 0.8%. The specimen comprised peripheral blood, sampled in the first trimester of pregnancy. The receptors were sampled from a female donor in good health, enrolled as a control in a pregnancy study.

This chain joins TRBV5-1 and TRBJ2-5; 8 positions match TRBD2. There are 16 residues in the CDR3. Germline CDR1 reads SGHRS; CDR2 reads YFSETQ. V shed 1 base, J shed 2 bases, and the junction held 7 bases outside the gene matches. The DNA for the CDR3 is TGCGCCAGCAGCTTGTTAGGCGGGGGGATACAAGAGACCCAGTACTTC. Protein sequence: CASSLLGGGIQETQYF. Combining the CDR3 with reference TRBV5-1 and TRBJ2-5 gives the whole variable domain KAGVTQTPRYLIKTRGQQVTLSCSPISGHRSVSWYQQTPGQGLQFLFEYFSETQRNKGNFPGRFSGRQFSNSRSEMNVSTLELGDSALYLCASSLLGGGIQETQYFGPGTRLLVL.

The chain employs TRBV5-8 and TRBJ2-3; 7 bases line up with TRBD2. Germline loops: CDR1 SGHTS, CDR2 YDEGEE. Trimming cost V 0 bases and J 4 bases; bases outside gene matches: 2. The length of the CDR3 is 14 residues. The CDR3 DNA reads as TGTGCCAGCAGCTTGGACCGGGGGGCAGATACGCAGTATTTT. As protein: CASSLDRGADTQYF. Full variable domain (remainder filled in from reference TRBV5-8 and TRBJ2-3): EAGVTQSPTHLIKTRGQQATLRCSPISGHTSVYWYQQALGLGLQFLLWYDEGEERNRGNFPPRFSGRQFPNYSSELNVNALELEDSALYLCASSLDRGADTQYFGPGTRLTVL.

This chain uses TRBV2 with TRBJ2-6, with D maybe TRBD1 (6 bases). The V gene's germline CDR1 is SNHLY and CDR2 FYNNEI. V was cut by 7 bases and J by 0 bases, with 13 bases left in between. This CDR3 spans 16 amino acids. The CDR3 region is CASKNRAVSGANVLTF. The DNA for the CDR3 is TGTGCCAGCAAGAACAGGGCAGTCTCTGGGGCCAACGTCCTGACTTTC.

This chain joins TRBV4-1 and TRBJ2-5; possible D gene TRBD1, 5 bases. Per germline, CDR1 MGHRA and CDR2 YSYEKL. The CDR3 has 14 residues. Trimming pared 1 base from V and 3 bases from J, leaving 9 bases between. CDR3 region: CASSQALGEETQYF. As DNA, the CDR3 is TGCGCCAGCAGCCAAGCCCTAGGGGAAGAGACCCAGTACTTC.

V gene TRBV27 combines with J gene TRBJ2-7, with 8 bases matching TRBD2. Germline-derived CDR1 and CDR2 are MNHEY and SMNVEV (reference sequence). The CDR3 has 16 residues. The V and J ends lost 0 bases and 5 bases, in that order; junction bases with no gene match: 9. In DNA, the CDR3 is TGTGCCAGCAGTTTATCGCCAGCGGGAGCCCCCCACGAGCAGTACTTC. The encoded protein is CASSLSPAGAPHEQYF.

This chain joins TRBV29-1 and TRBJ1-1, with 7 positions matching TRBD1. CDR3 size: 11 residues. V lost 7 bases, J lost 6 bases, and 5 bases stayed unmatched. In germline, CDR1 is SQVTM, CDR2 ANQGSEA. The CDR3 DNA is TGCAGCGGCGGGACAGTGGCTGAAGCTTTCTTT. The encoded protein is CSGGTVAEAFF.

The chain carries TRBV7-9 and TRBJ1-2; 8 bases map to TRBD1. The junction had 12 bases not matched to a gene; V was cut back by 10 bases and J by 2 bases. The CDR3 extends over 15 amino acids. Germline V gene data show CDR1 as SEHNR and CDR2 as FQNEAQ (reference sequence). CDR3 residues: CAITWQGAWNYGYTF. CDR3 bases: TGTGCCATTACCTGGCAGGGGGCATGGAACTATGGCTACACCTTC.

The gene calls are TRBV7-2 and TRBJ2-1; 7 bases line up with TRBD2. The CDR3 contains 16 residues. V lost 1 base, J lost 2 bases, and 5 bases stayed unmatched. In germline, CDR1 is SGHTA, CDR2 FQGNSA. The CDR3 DNA is TGTGCCAGCAGCTTAGGGGGGGGGATAACCTACAATGAGCAGTTCTTC. It codes for CASSLGGGITYNEQFF.

V is TRBV6-5 and J is TRBJ1-5; 7 nucleotides agree with TRBD1. Germline V gene data show CDR1 as MNHEY and CDR2 as SVGAGI. The CDR3 covers 16 residues. Germline trimming cut 0 bases from V and 2 bases from J; bases unmatched to any gene: 4. The CDR3, as DNA: TGTGCCAGCAGTTACTCCCGACAGGGAGGCAATCAGCCCCAGCATTTT. Residues: CASSYSRQGGNQPQHF.

CDR3: CASSPRGGNYEQYF. The CDR3 nucleotides read TGTGCCAGCAGCCCCCGCGGAGGGAACTACGAGCAGTACTTC. This sequence joins TRBV13 and TRBJ2-7; tentative D call: TRBD2 (6 bases). This CDR3 is built from 14 residues. CDR1 is PRHDT and CDR2 is FYEKMQ in the germline V gene (reference sequence). Trimming removed 5 bases from V and 3 bases from J, with 14 bases in between.

The chain links TRBV18 to TRBJ2-7, with 7 bases aligning to TRBD1. The V gene's germline CDR1 is KGHSH and CDR2 LQKENI. The CDR3 sequence is 14 residues long. Trimming took 6 bases from V and 2 from J; bases not matched to a gene: 7. The CDR3 bases are TGTGCCAGCTCCCCCGACAGGGAACCCTACGAGCAGTACTTC. It translates to CASSPDREPYEQYF.

The genes are TRBV5-1 and TRBJ2-3; D is unresolved. The CDR3 extends over 17 amino acids. Per the germline V gene, CDR1 is SGHRS and CDR2 is YFSETQ. V lost 2 bases to trimming and J lost 4 bases, with 20 bases between them. CDR3 sequence: CASSFLPKVNGPDTQYF. The CDR3 DNA sequence: TGCGCCAGCAGCTTCTTGCCTAAAGTGAATGGTCCAGATACGCAGTATTTT.

J is TRBJ1-3 and V is TRBV15; 7 nucleotides align to TRBD1. The V and J ends lost 3 bases and 0 bases, in that order; junction bases with no gene match: 2. Germline-derived CDR1 and CDR2 are LNHNV and YYDKDF (reference sequence). The CDR3 is 15 residues long. CDR3 sequence reads: CATSRDRHSGNTIYF. For the CDR3, the DNA is TGTGCCACCAGCAGGGACAGGCACTCTGGAAACACCATATATTTT.

This chain joins TRBV15 and TRBJ2-2; D unresolved. Germline lookup yields CDR1 LNHNV and CDR2 YYDKDF (reference sequence). The CDR3 has 16 amino acids. V dropped 0 bases and J dropped 1 base, with 9 bases sitting between them. In DNA form, the CDR3 reads TGTGCCACCAGCAGAGATCTAGGCGAGAACACCGGGGAGCTGTTTTTT. Amino acid sequence: CATSRDLGENTGELFF.

This chain connects TRBV6-1 to TRBJ2-2; D unresolved. V was pared by 7 bases and J by 8 bases, with 11 bases between. The CDR3 is 12 residues long. Germline CDR1 is MNHNS and CDR2 is SASEGT. CDR3 nucleotide sequence: TGTGCCAGCACTTATATTTCTGGGGAGCTGTTTTTT. Translating it yields CASTYISGELFF.

The CDR3 spells CSVEWGGAFF. The CDR3 DNA sequence: TGCAGCGTTGAGTGGGGGGGGGCTTTCTTT. The rearrangement links TRBV29-1 to TRBJ1-1; a possible D gene is TRBD1 (5 bases). Germline lookup yields CDR1 SQVTM and CDR2 ANQGSEA. The length of the CDR3 is 10 residues. V lost 3 bases and J lost 11, with 10 bases in between. The full variable domain, in which reference TRBV29-1 and TRBJ1-1 provide the parts outside the CDR3, is SAVISQKPSRDICQRGTSLTIQCQVDSQVTMMFWYRQQPGQSLTLIATANQGSEATYESGFVIDKFPISRPNLTFSTLTVSNMSPEDSSIYLCSVEWGGAFFGQGTRLTVV.

CDR3 nucleotides: TGTGCCAGCAGCTTAGCCAGGAGCTACAGGGGGCTAGGCTACACCTTC. This gives the protein CASSLARSYRGLGYTF. The gene calls are TRBV7-2 and TRBJ1-2, with TRBD1 matching over 9 bases. CDR1 and CDR2 (germline): SGHTA, FQGNSA. The CDR3 length is 16 residues. The ends lost 0 bases at V and 8 bases at J; junction bases unmatched: 10.

J is TRBJ1-1 and V is TRBV7-8; 7 bases match TRBD1. Germline V CDR1 and CDR2: SGHVS, FQNEAQ. The CDR3 has 16 residues. With 1 base clipped from V and 0 bases from J, the junction kept 5 bases outside the gene matches. The CDR3 loop is CASSLGPGGLNTEAFF. CDR3 bases: TGTGCCAGCAGCTTAGGGCCAGGGGGATTGAACACTGAAGCTTTCTTT.

The rearrangement uses TRBV4-3 and TRBJ2-5; the match to TRBD2 covers 9 bases. Matching the DNA end better, TRBJ2-7 makes the J call doubtful. Germline V gives CDR1 LGHNA, CDR2 YSLEER. The CDR3 spans 16 residues. CDR3: CASSQIAGEGYYEQYF. The CDR3 region has the DNA TGCGCCAGCAGCCAGATAGCGGGAGAAGGCTACTACGAGCAGTACTTC.